These T cell receptor beta chains were read from a single sample in a study of T cell changes during pregnancy in multiple sclerosis. Profiled with immunoSEQ multiplex PCR; TCRdb holds only in-frame clones, not every one. Of fewer than 110,000 clones detected, about 90% appear once; the ten largest clones hold about 0.88%. The sample here was peripheral blood, taken after pregnancy. Source of these receptors: a female donor with multiple sclerosis, enrolled in a pregnancy study. The CDR3 runs from the conserved cysteine through the conserved F or W. Each record gives: D gene, clone size, J gene, CDR3 length, V gene, CDR3 protein, CDR3 DNA. D genes are given only for firm matches. Only some rows state a clone size, as once, few, many or a class for expanded clones.

D: .; size: .; J: TRBJ2-4; length: 16; V: TRBV28; CDR3: CASSLIVSSSKNIQYF; DNA: TGTGCCAGCAGTTTAATCGTCTCCAGTTCCAAAAACATTCAGTACTTC
D: .; size: .; J: TRBJ1-2; length: 13; V: TRBV5-1; CDR3: CASSLPQGGGYTF; DNA: TGCGCCAGCAGCTTGCCGCAAGGGGGTGGCTACACCTTC
D: TRBD1; size: .; J: TRBJ1-5; length: 15; V: TRBV30; CDR3: CAWSVIDRGPQPQHF; DNA: TGTGCCTGGAGTGTAATAGACAGGGGGCCTCAGCCCCAGCATTTT
D: .; size: .; J: TRBJ1-1; length: 18; V: TRBV5-4; CDR3: CASHQGGTINLGNTEAFF; DNA: TGTGCCAGCCACCAGGGTGGGACAATCAACTTAGGGAACACTGAAGCTTTCTTT
D: TRBD1; size: .; J: TRBJ2-1; length: 18; V: TRBV15; CDR3: CATTKDRGRLGTNNEQFF; DNA: TGTGCCACCACTAAGGACAGGGGGCGATTGGGTACAAACAATGAGCAGTTCTTC
D: TRBD2; size: .; J: TRBJ2-3; length: 17; V: TRBV11-2; CDR3: CASSTSGGFSRTDTQYF; DNA: TGTGCCAGCAGCACTAGCGGGGGGTTCTCCCGCACAGATACGCAGTATTTT
D: TRBD1; size: few; J: TRBJ1-5; length: 15; V: TRBV2; CDR3: CASSVGDRANQPQHF; DNA: TGTGCCAGCAGTGTGGGGGACAGGGCCAATCAGCCCCAGCATTTT
D: .; size: .; J: TRBJ2-3; length: 15; V: TRBV9; CDR3: CASSITPTGEDTQYF; DNA: TGTGCCAGCAGCATTACCCCCACGGGAGAAGATACGCAGTATTTT
D: TRBD2; size: .; J: TRBJ2-7; length: 16; V: TRBV7-2; CDR3: CASSPGTSGRTYEQYF; DNA: TGTGCCAGCAGCCCCGGGACTAGCGGGAGAACCTACGAGCAGTACTTC
D: .; size: .; J: TRBJ1-2; length: 15; V: TRBV6-1; CDR3: CASTMNLFTGYGYTF; DNA: TGTGCCAGTACGATGAACCTATTTACAGGATATGGCTACACCTTC
D: TRBD1; size: .; J: TRBJ1-4; length: 14; V: TRBV5-4; CDR3: CASTPGGPNEKLFF; DNA: TGTGCCAGCACCCCAGGGGGTCCTAATGAAAAACTGTTTTTT
D: TRBD2; size: .; J: TRBJ2-1; length: 16; V: TRBV4-1; CDR3: CASSQLGLAGTHEQFF; DNA: TGCGCCAGCAGCCAACTTGGACTAGCGGGAACCCATGAGCAGTTCTTC
D: .; size: once; J: TRBJ1-2; length: 15; V: TRBV6-6; CDR3: CASSYISGSNYGYTF; DNA: TGTGCCAGCAGTTACATCTCAGGTTCTAACTATGGCTACACCTTC
D: .; size: .; J: TRBJ2-7; length: 15; V: TRBV2; CDR3: CASRGADRLAYEQYF; DNA: TGTGCCAGCAGGGGTGCCGACAGGTTAGCCTACGAGCAGTACTTC
D: TRBD1; size: .; J: TRBJ1-6; length: 13; V: TRBV29-1; CDR3: CSVRTGDNSPLHF; DNA: TGCAGCGTCCGGACAGGGGATAATTCACCCCTCCACTTT
D: .; size: .; J: TRBJ2-7; length: 14; V: TRBV5-1; CDR3: CASSLNVQRYEQYF; DNA: TGCGCCAGCAGCTTGAACGTCCAGCGCTACGAGCAGTACTTC
D: .; size: .; J: TRBJ2-5; length: 13; V: TRBV7-9; CDR3: CASSLAQWETQYF; DNA: TGTGCCAGCAGCTTAGCTCAGTGGGAGACCCAGTACTTC
D: .; size: .; J: TRBJ2-4; length: 18; V: TRBV4-2; CDR3: CASSPLGSERFFKNIQYF; DNA: TGTGCCAGCAGCCCGCTGGGGAGTGAGAGGTTTTTCAAAAACATTCAGTACTTC
D: TRBD1; size: .; J: TRBJ1-5; length: 17; V: TRBV4-2; CDR3: CASSQAPGQGTNQPQHF; DNA: TGTGCCAGCAGCCAAGCCCCCGGACAGGGTACCAATCAGCCCCAGCATTTT
D: .; size: .; J: TRBJ2-2; length: 15; V: TRBV6-5; CDR3: CASSYSRSGTGELFF; DNA: TGTGCCAGCAGTTACTCGAGAAGCGGGACCGGGGAGCTGTTTTTT